Listed here are 32 T cell receptor beta chains from one sample, sequenced in a study of blood T cells in healthy people across ages. A J-beta primer mix and a sample-barcoded 5' primer were used in a second PCR of roughly 6 to 11 cycles. TCRdb independently ran MiXCR on the 5' RACE reads; one entry per CDR3 protein. The profile covers 1.5 million to 2 million distinct CDR3 sequences, with about 50% appearing a single time and about 2.1% taken by the ten largest. Sequencing was carried out using blood. The receptors stem from a woman between 35 and 50 years old in good health.

The chain joins TRBV9 to TRBJ2-3, with 8 bases that match TRBD2. The length of the CDR3 is 14 residues. V shed 2 bases, J shed 7 bases, and the junction held 6 bases outside the gene matches. Germline V lookup: CDR1 SGDLS, CDR2 YYNGEE. The CDR3, as DNA: TGTGCCAGCAGCGTCGATACTAGCGGAAATACGCAGTATTTT. Protein: CASSVDTSGNTQYF.

This clonotype has only a few counts. This chain connects TRBV27 to TRBJ2-3, with TRBD1 identical over 9 bases. Per the germline V gene, CDR1 is MNHEY and CDR2 is SMNVEV (reference sequence). The ends lost 4 bases at V and 4 bases at J; junction bases unmatched: 6. The CDR3 runs to 15 residues. The CDR3 bases are TGTGCCAGCAGTTCCGACAGGGGGTTGCCAGATACGCAGTATTTT. Amino acids: CASSSDRGLPDTQYF.

V and J are TRBV11-2 and TRBJ1-2; possible D gene TRBD1, 6 bases. Trimming stripped 7 bases from V and 8 bases from J, with 20 bases between. Germline assignment: CDR1 SGHAT and CDR2 FQNNGV. There are 14 residues in the CDR3. Here the CDR3 reads CASNEWVGGGGYTF. In DNA form, the CDR3 reads TGTGCCAGCAACGAGTGGGTAGGGGGTGGAGGCTACACCTTC.

This clonotype has more than one count but fewer than ten. Written as DNA, the CDR3 is TGTGCCGTCGAGGGGAGCACAGATACGCAGTATTTT. This translates into CAVEGSTDTQYF. The rearrangement joins TRBV7-9 to TRBJ2-3; D may be TRBD1 or TRBD2 (5 bases each). Germline loops: CDR1 SEHNR, CDR2 FQNEAQ (reference sequence). V lost 11 bases, J lost 0 bases, and 9 bases lay in between. The CDR3 has 12 residues.

The chain carries TRBV6-5 and TRBJ2-1, with D possibly called TRBD1 or TRBD2 (5 bases each). The V and J ends lost 3 bases and 8 bases respectively, with 14 bases between them. Per the germline V gene, CDR1 is MNHEY and CDR2 is SVGAGI. This CDR3 spans 14 amino acids. The CDR3 loop reads CASSYQGPHDEQFF. CDR3 nucleotides: TGTGCCAGCAGTTATCAGGGACCCCACGATGAGCAGTTCTTC.

The sample holds a few counts of this clonotype. This chain links TRBV13 with TRBJ2-3; D remains unclear. V lost 5 bases, J lost 2 bases, and 11 bases lay in between. This CDR3 comprises 14 residues. The germline gives CDR1 PRHDT, CDR2 FYEKMQ (reference sequence). As DNA, the CDR3 is TGTGCCAGCAGCCCACTTAAGGACACAGATACGCAGTATTTT. Protein: CASSPLKDTDTQYF. Drawing the rest from reference TRBV13 and TRBJ2-3, the complete variable domain is AAGVIQSPRHLIKEKRETATLKCYPIPRHDTVYWYQQGPGQDPQFLISFYEKMQSDKGSIPDRFSAQQFSDYHSELNMSSLELGDSALYFCASSPLKDTDTQYFGPGTRLTVL.

This clonotype was seen more than once but under ten times. The J gene is TRBJ2-4, the V gene TRBV14; D remains ambiguous. The assigned J gene may be wrong: the sequence end matches TRBJ2-7 better. The CDR3 runs to 12 residues. Per the germline V gene, CDR1 is SGHDN and CDR2 is FVKESK. The CDR3: CASSHKPYEQYF. The DNA of the CDR3 is TGTGCCAGCAGCCATAAGCCCTACGAGCAGTACTTC.

Only a few counts were recorded for this clonotype. The chain links TRBV20-1 to TRBJ1-4; TRBD1 might be the D (5 bases). The CDR3 consists of 15 residues. V lost 0 bases and J lost 4, with 12 bases in between. Germline assignment: CDR1 DFQATT and CDR2 SNEGSKA (reference sequence). CDR3 protein: CSARDPQGVNEKLFF. The CDR3 region has the DNA TGCAGTGCTAGAGATCCGCAGGGCGTTAATGAAAAACTGTTTTTT.

The V call is TRBV7-9, the J call TRBJ1-1; D might be TRBD1 (5 bases). CDR3 length: 14 amino acids. V was shortened by 5 bases and J by 2 bases, with 12 bases between the two germline ends. In germline, CDR1 is SEHNR, CDR2 FQNEAQ (reference sequence). The CDR3 sequence: CASSHWGTNTEAFF. CDR3 bases: TGTGCCAGCAGCCACTGGGGGACTAACACTGAAGCTTTCTTT.

The chain links TRBV7-9 to TRBJ2-6; maybe TRBD1 (6 bases). V was clipped by 4 bases and J by 2 bases, with 12 bases between them. The germline gives CDR1 SEHNR, CDR2 FQNEAQ (reference sequence). The CDR3 runs 16 residues. The CDR3 nucleotides are TGTGCCAGCAGCTACGGTGCAGGGGCTGGGGCCAACGTCCTGACTTTC. Amino acids: CASSYGAGAGANVLTF.

The chain has TRBV27 and TRBJ1-2; no clear D gene. The length of the CDR3 is 14 residues. Trimming removed 8 bases from V and 4 bases from J, with 17 bases in between. Germline lookup yields CDR1 MNHEY and CDR2 SMNVEV (reference sequence). CDR3 in DNA: TGTGCCAGCTGCCCTAAGGGTGCCCCCTATGGCTACACCTTC. Its protein is CASCPKGAPYGYTF.

The V gene is TRBV5-1, the J gene TRBJ2-1; D tentatively reads TRBD1 or TRBD2 (5 bases each). The CDR3 is 16 amino acids. Trimming pared 2 bases from V and 0 bases from J, leaving 12 bases between. The V gene's germline CDR1 is SGHRS and CDR2 YFSETQ. The DNA of the CDR3 is TGCGCCAGCAGCTTTGGGGACCCAGGCTCCTACAATGAGCAGTTCTTC. Amino acid sequence: CASSFGDPGSYNEQFF.

The chain couples TRBV7-2 to TRBJ2-5; possibly TRBD2 for D (6 bases). Germline values: CDR1 SGHTA, CDR2 FQGNSA. V shed 4 bases and J shed 2 bases, with 11 bases lying between them. The CDR3 is 14 residues long. CDR3 residues: CASSWGLRQETQYF. The CDR3 region has the DNA TGTGCCAGCAGCTGGGGACTCCGACAAGAGACCCAGTACTTC.

For this clonotype: A read error may explain this, as a much larger clone is one base away. This chain links TRBV29-1 with TRBJ2-6; no clear D. The CDR3 totals 12 residues. CDR1 is SQVTM, CDR2 ANQGSEA, per germline. The V end lost 6 bases, the J end lost 2 bases, and 5 bases lay between the germline ends. CDR3 in DNA: TGCAGCGTCCACACTGGGGCCAACGTCCTGACTTTC. Translation gives CSVHTGANVLTF.

The rearrangement uses TRBV7-2 and TRBJ1-6; no clear D. The V and J ends lost 5 bases and 6 bases respectively, with 14 bases between them. Germline V gene lookup returns CDR1 SGHTA and CDR2 FQGNSA. CDR3 length: 15 amino acids. CDR3 sequence (DNA): TGTGCCAGCAGCGTGACAAGGGTCGGTAATTCACCCCTCCACTTT. Protein product: CASSVTRVGNSPLHF.

The V call is TRBV6-5, the J call TRBJ2-1, with D hard to call. The germline V gene encodes CDR1 MNHEY and CDR2 SVGAGI. Trimming pared 8 bases from V and 10 bases from J, leaving 15 bases between. The CDR3 has 12 amino acids. This chain's CDR3 is CASALNSREQFF. The CDR3 coding sequence is TGTGCCAGCGCCCTGAACTCAAGGGAGCAGTTCTTC.

The chain couples TRBV6-5 to TRBJ1-6; 7 bases match TRBD1. The germline CDR1 and CDR2 sequences are MNHEY and SVGAGI. The V segment lost 6 bases and the J segment 8 bases; nucleotides outside the gene matches: 7. The CDR3 has 14 residues. In nucleotides, the CDR3 is TGTGCCAGCAGAGAGACAGGGAGAGATTCACCCCTCCACTTT. Translating gives CASRETGRDSPLHF.

CDR3 sequence: CASSPHRTGEDEQYF. CDR3 nucleotides: TGTGCCAGCAGTCCCCATAGGACAGGGGAAGACGAGCAGTACTTC. This chain connects TRBV6-2 or TRBV6-3 to TRBJ2-7; 9 positions agree with TRBD1. Germline V gene lookup returns CDR1 MNHEY and CDR2 SVGEGT. After removal of 5 bases from V and 5 bases from J, the junction contained 10 bases not matched to a gene. CDR3 size: 15 residues.

The rearrangement links TRBV7-2 to TRBJ1-5; tentatively, D is TRBD1 (5 bases). Germline V gives CDR1 SGHTA, CDR2 FQGNSA. Trimming pared 5 bases from V and 7 bases from J, leaving 30 bases between. The CDR3 length is 19 residues. CDR3 amino acids: CASSQDVGTLDGLWQPQHF. CDR3 DNA sequence: TGTGCCAGCAGCCAAGACGTCGGGACGCTAGATGGGTTGTGGCAGCCCCAGCATTTT. Complete variable domain (other parts from reference TRBV7-2 and TRBJ1-5): GAGVSQSPSNKVTEKGKDVELRCDPISGHTALYWYRQSLGQGLEFLIYFQGNSAPDKSGLPSDRFSAERTGGSVSTLTIQRTQQEDSAVYLCASSQDVGTLDGLWQPQHFGDGTRLSIL.

The rearrangement joins TRBV5-8 to TRBJ2-3; TRBD1 matches 10 bases. This CDR3 has 17 amino acids. Germline V gene sequence: CDR1 SGHTS, CDR2 YDEGEE. Unmatched junction bases numbered 5, after V lost 0 bases and J lost 1 base. CDR3 nucleotide sequence: TGTGCCAGCAGCTTGGTGGTCGGGACAGGGGGCACAGATACGCAGTATTTT. It translates to CASSLVVGTGGTDTQYF.

In its sample, this clonotype was seen once. The junction differs from germline at one of its ends, possibly a read error. The chain is built from TRBV28 and TRBJ2-7, with D tentatively TRBD1 (6 bases). The V gene's germline CDR1 is MDHEN and CDR2 SYDVKM. The CDR3 covers 13 residues. CDR3 in DNA: TGTGCCAGCGGTTTAGGGACACCGTACGAGCAGTACTTC. Translation gives CASGLGTPYEQYF. Variable domain in full (rest from reference TRBV28 and TRBJ2-7): DVKVTQSSRYLVKRTGEKVFLECVQDMDHENMFWYRQDPGLGLRLIYFSYDVKMKEKGDIPEGYSVSREKKERFSLILESASTNQTSMYLCASGLGTPYEQYFGPGTRLTVT.

This clonotype was observed a few times. The chain carries TRBV7-2 and TRBJ2-5; 9 nucleotides align to TRBD1. The junction had 11 bases not matched to a gene; V was cut back by 2 bases and J by 7 bases. Germline V gene data show CDR1 as SGHTA and CDR2 as FQGNSA. The length of the CDR3 is 16 residues. CDR3 coding DNA: TGTGCCAGCAGCTTATTGCCGGACAGGGGTGGGGGGACCCAGTACTTC. Its protein product is CASSLLPDRGGGTQYF.

The CDR3 region has the DNA TGTGCCAGCAGTGAGGAAGGGGACTTCCAAGAGACCCAGTACTTC. Encoded protein: CASSEEGDFQETQYF. The chain has TRBV2 and TRBJ2-5; possible D gene TRBD2, 6 bases. V lost 3 bases, J lost 1 base, and 12 bases lay in between. Germline values: CDR1 SNHLY, CDR2 FYNNEI. The CDR3 length is 15 residues.

CDR3 in amino acids: CASGTPPTDTQYF. The CDR3 DNA reads TGTGCCAGCGGGACCCCACCCACAGATACGCAGTATTTT. This chain joins TRBV28 and TRBJ2-3; D may correspond to TRBD1 or TRBD2 (5 bases each). Germline CDR1 is MDHEN and CDR2 is SYDVKM. The CDR3 sequence is 13 residues long. V was pared by 8 bases and J by 2 bases, with 11 bases between.

V usage is TRBV19 and J usage is TRBJ2-1, with 9 nucleotides matching TRBD2. This CDR3 spans 15 amino acids. The V gene end was trimmed by 1 base and the J gene end by 5 bases; junction bases not matched to a gene: 3. Germline loops: CDR1 LNHDA, CDR2 SQIVND (reference sequence). CDR3 bases: TGTGCCAGTAGTATAGTTAGCGGGGGCCACAATGAGCAGTTCTTC. Protein: CASSIVSGGHNEQFF.

CDR3 DNA: TGTGCCAGCGTGGGCTTAACTAACACTGAAGCTTTCTTT. Translated, it gives CASVGLTNTEAFF. This chain connects TRBV7-9 to TRBJ1-1; D not certain. This CDR3 is 13 amino acids long. Germline CDR1 SEHNR, CDR2 FQNEAQ (reference sequence). V was cut by 8 bases and J by 2 bases, with 12 bases left in between. Full variable domain (remainder filled in from reference TRBV7-9 and TRBJ1-1): DTGVSQNPRHKITKRGQNVTFRCDPISEHNRLYWYRQTLGQGPEFLTYFQNEAQLEKSRLLSDRFSAERPKGSFSTLEIQRTEQGDSAMYLCASVGLTNTEAFFGQGTRLTVV.

This chain uses TRBV20-1 with TRBJ2-3; 8 nucleotides agree with TRBD1. There are 15 residues in the CDR3. Germline values: CDR1 DFQATT, CDR2 SNEGSKA (reference sequence). Trimming cost V 2 bases and J 4 bases; bases outside gene matches: 8. This CDR3 is CSARRGQGSADTQYF. CDR3 bases: TGCAGTGCTAGACGTGGACAGGGATCAGCAGATACGCAGTATTTT.

The sample holds one count of this clonotype. V usage is TRBV6-5 and J usage is TRBJ2-5; D is perhaps TRBD1 (6 bases). CDR1 is MNHEY and CDR2 is SVGAGI in the germline V gene. The CDR3 covers 15 residues. V lost 0 bases and J 1 base, leaving 9 bases between the germline ends. The CDR3 spells CASSYSGQSQETQYF. In DNA form, the CDR3 reads TGTGCCAGCAGTTACTCCGGACAGAGCCAAGAGACCCAGTACTTC.

The chain has TRBV7-9 and TRBJ2-5; a possible D gene is TRBD1 (6 bases). CDR1 and CDR2 from the germline V gene are SEHNR and FQNEAQ (reference sequence). The CDR3 runs to 15 residues. With 5 bases removed from V and 1 base from J, the gap between germline ends came to 14 bases. This CDR3 is CASSDLQGAQETQYF. The DNA for the CDR3 is TGTGCCAGCAGCGACCTACAGGGTGCCCAAGAGACCCAGTACTTC.

In this sample, this clonotype turned up a few times. The chain employs TRBV7-9 and TRBJ2-7; the D gene is possibly TRBD2 (5 bases). The CDR3 contains 16 residues. CDR1 is SEHNR and CDR2 is FQNEAQ in the germline V gene (reference sequence). V lost 3 bases and J lost 4, with 19 bases in between. The CDR3 bases are TGTGCCAGCAGCTTGTCGTCGGTTAATCGGGATTACGAGCAGTACTTC. The encoded protein is CASSLSSVNRDYEQYF.

The rearrangement links TRBV20-1 to TRBJ2-7; no clear D. Germline CDR1 and CDR2: DFQATT and SNEGSKA (reference sequence). The ends were cut back, 4 bases at V and 9 bases at J, with 16 bases in the middle. The CDR3 is made up of 12 amino acids. In nucleotides, the CDR3 is TGCAGTGCTACCGGGCCTAACTGCGGGCAGTACTTC. Protein product: CSATGPNCGQYF.

This clonotype was picked up a small number of times. The J gene is TRBJ1-2, the V gene TRBV7-9, with D perhaps matching TRBD1 (6 bases). Deletions cut 4 bases from V and 6 bases from J, with 15 bases between. Germline V gene sequence: CDR1 SEHNR, CDR2 FQNEAQ (reference sequence). The CDR3 extends over 14 amino acids. CDR3 sequence (DNA): TGTGCCAGCAGCTCCCCGGACAGCTCCCATGGCTACACCTTC. Its translation is CASSSPDSSHGYTF.